The rows below give T cell receptor beta chains drawn from one sample of a study of cytomegalovirus exposure and HLA in healthy donors. Assay: immunoSEQ multiplex PCR; the TCRdb copy retains only in-frame clones and omits some. The profile covers tens of thousands of clones, with more than 65% appearing a single time and more than 9% taken by the ten largest. The source material was PBMCs. The source is a woman aged 50 to 60 in good health and CMV-seronegative. Both conserved end residues are part of each CDR3. D genes are given only for firm matches. Only part of the rows carry a size: once, few, many, or a class if the clone is expanded.

CDR3aa	CDR3nt	d_gene	v_gene	j_gene	abundance
CASRLAGVADTQYF	TGTGCCAGCAGACTAGCGGGAGTGGCAGATACGCAGTATTTT	TRBD2	TRBV27	TRBJ2-3	.
CASSDTSGGDNEQFF	TGTGCCAGCAGTGATACTAGCGGGGGGGACAATGAGCAGTTCTTC	TRBD2	TRBV2	TRBJ2-1	.
CASSLGRSSNRGSDTEAFF	TGTGCCAGCAGCTTGGGGCGCAGTTCGAATCGAGGATCGGACACTGAAGCTTTCTTT	.	TRBV5-4	TRBJ1-1	once
CASSLAQGESGYTF	TGTGCCAGCAGCCTAGCACAGGGGGAGAGTGGCTACACCTTC	TRBD1	TRBV7-8	TRBJ1-2	.
CASSPTTGSREQYF	TGCGCCAGCAGCCCGACGACAGGGTCGCGCGAGCAGTACTTC	TRBD1	TRBV4-3	TRBJ2-7	once
CASSLGGGPGETQYF	TGTGCCAGCAGCCTGGGGGGAGGGCCGGGAGAGACCCAGTACTTC	TRBD2	TRBV9	TRBJ2-5	.
CAISDTRGAQETQYF	TGTGCCATCAGTGACACTCGGGGAGCCCAAGAGACCCAGTACTTC	.	TRBV10-3	TRBJ2-5	.
CASSQAAGSGGYTF	TGCGCCAGCAGCCAAGCGGCGGGATCGGGTGGCTACACCTTC	.	TRBV4-3	TRBJ1-2	.
CASSRSELYGYTF	TGTGCCAGCAGTCGATCGGAGCTATATGGCTACACCTTC	.	TRBV25-1	TRBJ1-2	.
CASSLNGGAITEAFF	TGTGCCAGCAGCCTAAACGGGGGGGCTATCACTGAAGCTTTCTTT	.	TRBV7-3	TRBJ1-1	once
CASRPTGNNSPLHF	TGTGCCAGCAGGCCAACAGGGAATAATTCACCCCTCCACTTT	.	TRBV7-9	TRBJ1-6	.
CATSQGIGLYEQYF	TGTGCCACCTCACAGGGGATAGGCCTCTACGAGCAGTACTTC	TRBD1	TRBV6-1	TRBJ2-7	medium-sized
CASPGRRRDTIYF	TGTGCCAGCCCTGGGAGACGGAGGGACACCATATATTTT	.	TRBV11-2	TRBJ1-3	few
CSVGVGGYQPQHF	TGCAGCGTTGGCGTGGGAGGGTATCAGCCCCAGCATTTT	.	TRBV29-1	TRBJ1-5	.
CASRGTGLGEQFF	TGTGCCAGCAGAGGGACAGGGTTGGGCGAGCAGTTCTTC	TRBD1	TRBV28	TRBJ2-1	once
CASSQDLARGRSEAFF	TGCGCCAGCAGCCAAGACCTGGCCAGGGGGCGGTCTGAAGCTTTCTTT	TRBD1	TRBV4-1	TRBJ1-1	once
CATQFTGELFF	TGTGCCACCCAATTTACCGGGGAGCTGTTTTTT	.	TRBV6-5	TRBJ2-2	.
CASSYDRATDEQYF	TGTGCCAGCAGTTACGACAGGGCCACTGACGAGCAGTACTTC	TRBD1	TRBV6-5	TRBJ2-7	.
CASTRETGDYEQYF	TGTGCCAGCACCCGAGAGACAGGGGACTACGAGCAGTACTTC	TRBD1	TRBV6-1	TRBJ2-7	few
CASSFVGRGAPQETQYF	TGTGCCAGCAGCTTCGTCGGGCGGGGGGCGCCCCAAGAGACCCAGTACTTC	TRBD2	TRBV11-2	TRBJ2-5	.
CARDVYRERGNQPQHF	TGTGCCCGCGACGTCTACAGGGAGAGGGGGAATCAGCCCCAGCATTTT	.	TRBV21-1	TRBJ1-5	.
CASSQRGRRITGANVLTF	TGCGCCAGCAGTCAACGCGGGCGGCGTATCACTGGGGCCAACGTCCTGACTTTC	.	TRBV23-1	TRBJ2-6	.
CASSITVQETQYF	TGTGCCAGTAGTATTACGGTGCAAGAGACCCAGTACTTC	.	TRBV19	TRBJ2-5	.
CASSLGQSDREQYF	TGTGCCAGCAGCCTAGGACAGTCAGATCGCGAGCAGTACTTC	.	TRBV5-4	TRBJ2-7	.
CASSGATGYNEQFF	TGTGCCAGCAGCGGCGCGACAGGTTACAATGAGCAGTTCTTC	.	TRBV7-2	TRBJ2-1	.
CASSQEVSAGRTDTQYF	TGCGCCAGCAGCCAAGAGGTGTCCGCGGGCCGCACAGATACGCAGTATTTT	.	TRBV4-1	TRBJ2-3	.
CASSDSLSAEVSGNTIYF	TGTGCCAGCAGTGACTCTCTAAGTGCCGAGGTATCTGGAAACACCATATATTTT	.	TRBV6-4	TRBJ1-3	.
CASRQQGKILNTGELFF	TGTGCCAGCAGACAACAGGGGAAAATACTTAACACCGGGGAGCTGTTTTTT	TRBD1	TRBV28	TRBJ2-2	.
CASSYGLFTDTQYF	TGTGCCAGCAGTTACGGACTTTTCACAGATACGCAGTATTTT	.	TRBV28	TRBJ2-3	few
CASSFGGEDEKLFF	TGCGCCAGCAGCTTCGGCGGGGAGGATGAAAAACTGTTTTTT	.	TRBV5-1	TRBJ1-4	.
CASSISTQTNEQFF	TGTGCCAGTAGTATCTCCACGCAAACTAATGAGCAGTTCTTC	.	TRBV19	TRBJ2-1	.
CASSVEGGPRDTQYF	TGTGCCAGCAGCGTCGAAGGGGGCCCGCGGGATACGCAGTATTTT	TRBD1	TRBV11-2	TRBJ2-3	.
CASSRDRGTDTQYF	TGTGCCAGCAGCCGGGACAGGGGAACAGATACGCAGTATTTT	TRBD1	TRBV7-2	TRBJ2-3	.
CASCRSGPTTDTQYF	TGCGCCAGCTGCCGTAGTGGGCCGACCACAGATACGCAGTATTTT	.	TRBV5-1	TRBJ2-3	.
CASSLAYVRQETQYF	TGTGCCAGCAGCTTAGCGTATGTCAGACAAGAGACCCAGTACTTC	.	TRBV7-9	TRBJ2-5	.
CASSDGENIQYF	TGCGCCAGCAGTGACGGGGAGAACATTCAGTACTTC	.	TRBV10-1	TRBJ2-4	.
CSVLTPGSYEQYF	TGCAGCGTCTTGACACCCGGGAGCTACGAGCAGTACTTC	.	TRBV29-1	TRBJ2-7	few
CSVAGLADSYEQYF	TGCAGCGTGGCGGGACTAGCGGATTCCTACGAGCAGTACTTC	TRBD2	TRBV29-1	TRBJ2-7	.
CASSSSQETNEKLFF	TGTGCCAGCTCATCTTCACAGGAAACTAATGAAAAACTGTTTTTT	.	TRBV18	TRBJ1-4	.
CASSSIQGSNTGELFF	TGTGCCAGCAGTTCGATACAGGGTTCGAACACCGGGGAGCTGTTTTTT	.	TRBV27	TRBJ2-2	few
CASSPGQGFSYEQYF	TGTGCCAGCTCACCGGGACAGGGATTTTCCTACGAGCAGTACTTC	TRBD1	TRBV18	TRBJ2-7	.
CASSQSAGQSSYNEQFF	TGTGCCAGCAGCCAGTCAGCGGGGCAAAGCTCCTACAATGAGCAGTTCTTC	TRBD2	TRBV5-4	TRBJ2-1	once
CASSFAANQPQHF	TGTGCCAGCAGCTTTGCAGCGAATCAGCCCCAGCATTTT	.	TRBV7-9	TRBJ1-5	.
CASRLQETQYF	TGTGCCAGCAGACTTCAAGAGACCCAGTACTTC	.	TRBV13	TRBJ2-5	.
CASKLQTSGYEQYF	TGCGCCAGCAAACTCCAGACTAGCGGCTACGAGCAGTACTTC	TRBD2	TRBV5-1	TRBJ2-7	.
CASSPPSGGGRGETQYF	TGTGCCAGCTCACCACCGTCCGGCGGGGGTCGTGGAGAGACCCAGTACTTC	TRBD2	TRBV18	TRBJ2-5	few
CASNDLIKNIQYF	TGTGCCAGTAACGACTTGATTAAAAACATTCAGTACTTC	.	TRBV28	TRBJ2-4	once
CASSVTDFPPTDTQYF	TGTGCCAGCAGCGTTACGGACTTCCCCCCCACAGATACGCAGTATTTT	.	TRBV9	TRBJ2-3	once
CASSLALGAYEQYF	TGTGCCAGCAGCTTGGCCCTAGGGGCTTACGAGCAGTACTTC	.	TRBV5-8	TRBJ2-7	.
CASSLGSERRTGELFF	TGTGCCAGCAGCTTAGGGTCGGAGCGAAGGACCGGGGAGCTGTTTTTT	.	TRBV7-2	TRBJ2-2	.
CASSILPPGQGQSPLHF	TGTGCCAGTAGTATTCTCCCGCCGGGACAGGGCCAATCACCCCTCCACTTT	TRBD1	TRBV19	TRBJ1-6	.
CASSFGQGAIYEQYF	TGTGCCAGCAGCTTTGGACAGGGGGCAATTTACGAGCAGTACTTC	TRBD1	TRBV5-6	TRBJ2-7	few
CASSLNLMGAGDTQYF	TGTGCCAGCAGCCTAAATTTAATGGGGGCTGGAGATACGCAGTATTTT	.	TRBV14	TRBJ2-3	.
CASSLGFAANNSPLHF	TGTGCCAGCAGCTTAGGTTTTGCCGCTAATAATTCACCCCTCCACTTT	.	TRBV7-6	TRBJ1-6	few
CATETGSSEASPLHF	TGTGCCACAGAGACAGGGTCGTCGGAAGCTTCACCCCTCCACTTT	TRBD1	TRBV7-2	TRBJ1-6	.
CASSRTGVREQFF	TGTGCCAGCAGTCGGACAGGGGTCCGTGAGCAGTTCTTC	TRBD1	TRBV7-9	TRBJ2-1	.
CASSSQGAGAYREQYF	TGTGCCAGCAGCTCCCAGGGGGCGGGAGCGTACCGCGAGCAGTACTTC	.	TRBV7-8	TRBJ2-7	.
CSVAASSSSYNEQFF	TGCAGCGTTGCCGCAAGTTCTAGCTCCTACAATGAGCAGTTCTTC	.	TRBV29-1	TRBJ2-1	.
CASSLAQGAETDTQYF	TGTGCCAGCAGCCTAGCACAGGGGGCCGAGACAGATACGCAGTATTTT	TRBD1	TRBV7-9	TRBJ2-3	few